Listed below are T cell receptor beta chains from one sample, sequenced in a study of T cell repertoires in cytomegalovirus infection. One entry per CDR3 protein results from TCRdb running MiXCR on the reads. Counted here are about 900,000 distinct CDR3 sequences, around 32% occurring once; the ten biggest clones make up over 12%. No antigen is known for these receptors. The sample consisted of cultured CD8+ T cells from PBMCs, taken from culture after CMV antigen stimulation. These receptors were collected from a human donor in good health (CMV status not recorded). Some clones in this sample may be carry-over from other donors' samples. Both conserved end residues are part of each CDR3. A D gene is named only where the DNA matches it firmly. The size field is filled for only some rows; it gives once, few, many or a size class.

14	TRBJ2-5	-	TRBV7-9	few	CASSPGSGQETQYF	TGTGCCAGCAGCCCGGGAAGTGGCCAAGAGACCCAGTACTTC
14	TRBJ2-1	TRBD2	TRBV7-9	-	CASSPPGGGLEQFF	TGTGCCAGCAGCCCCCCTGGCGGGGGGCTTGAGCAGTTCTTC
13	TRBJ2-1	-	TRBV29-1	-	CSVEGQTDNEQFF	TGCAGCGTTGAGGGACAAACAGACAATGAGCAGTTCTTC
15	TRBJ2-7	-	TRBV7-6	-	CASTWGDRPFYEQYF	TGTGCCAGCACCTGGGGGGACAGACCCTTCTACGAGCAGTACTTC
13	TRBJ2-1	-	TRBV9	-	CASSVWAGNEQFF	TGTGCCAGCAGCGTATGGGCCGGGAATGAGCAGTTCTTC
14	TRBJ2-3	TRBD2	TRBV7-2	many	CASSLRSGNLAQYF	TGTGCCAGCAGCTTAAGAAGCGGGAACTTGGCGCAGTATTTT
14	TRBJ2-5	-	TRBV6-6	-	CASSSHSKLALEYF	TGTGCCAGCAGTTCCCACTCAAAACTAGCCCTTGAGTACTTC
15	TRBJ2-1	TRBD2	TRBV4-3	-	CASSQRLAGNNEQFF	TGCGCCAGCAGCCAGCGACTAGCGGGGAACAATGAGCAGTTCTTC
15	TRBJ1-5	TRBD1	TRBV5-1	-	CASSLTGAYNQPQHF	TGCGCCAGCAGCTTGACAGGGGCGTACAATCAGCCCCAGCATTTT
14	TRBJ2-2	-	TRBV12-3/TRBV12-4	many	CAIPRLSNTGELFF	TGTGCCATTCCTCGGCTATCGAACACCGGGGAGCTGTTTTTT
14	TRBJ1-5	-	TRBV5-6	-	CASSEQFQDQPQHF	TGTGCCAGCAGCGAACAGTTTCAGGATCAGCCCCAGCATTTT
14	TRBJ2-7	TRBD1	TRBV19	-	CASSVPNDRDEQYF	TGTGCCAGTAGCGTACCCAACGACAGGGACGAGCAGTACTTC
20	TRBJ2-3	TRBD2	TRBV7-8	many	CASSLPPGLAGAREADTQYF	TGTGCCAGCAGCCTACCACCGGGACTAGCGGGGGCCCGGGAGGCAGATACGCAGTATTTT